This T cell receptor (beta chain) was sequenced in a study of OX40 agonist ivuxolimab in advanced cancers. Whole-study context: Patients' therapy was ivuxolimab, an antibody that acts as an agonist of OX40 (CD134).

The ends lost 6 bases at V and 4 bases at J; junction bases unmatched: 8. This CDR3 spans 14 amino acids. CDR1 is MDHEN and CDR2 is SYDVKM in the germline V gene. Findings and caveats of the study: By week 6 at 0.1 to 3.0 mg/kg, blood CD4+ and CD8+ T cells had expanded clonally. Clonal expansion was among the lowest in partial responders at 0.1-3.0 mg/kg, especially CD8+. There were, on average, more expanded clones in CD8+ T cells than in CD4+.

Assay used: immunoSEQ multiplex PCR; TCRdb lists only in-frame clones, some missing. This table has around 82,000 clones, approximately 90% appearing once. On this clone: Antigen specificity is unknown.

The source material was CD4+ or CD8+ T cells sorted from blood, sampled in a trial of the OX40 agonist ivuxolimab. This clonotype was sampled from an adult with an advanced solid tumor such as melanoma, head and neck, liver or kidney cancer. This chain links TRBV28 with TRBJ1-1; 7 bases line up with TRBD1. This CDR3 is CASSQGGYGTEAFF. In nucleotides, the CDR3 is TGTGCCAGCAGCCAGGGGGGCTACGGCACTGAAGCTTTCTTT.